This T cell receptor (beta chain) was profiled in a study of beta chain features in type 1 diabetes. Turning to the study itself: Healthy donors resembled patients in age, gender and cell yields.

One heparinised blood draw averaging roughly 120 mL was given by each donor. Overall study results and limits: Patients with type 1 diabetes carried fewer insertions and had more deletions at their VDJ junctions. Among all four CD4+ subsets, Type 1 diabetes patients had TCRB CDR3s that were moderately but significantly shorter.

The V gene lost 4 bases and the J gene lost 2 bases, with 8 bases spanning the gap. Germline lookup yields CDR1 ENHRY and CDR2 SYGVKD. This CDR3 is 13 amino acids long. The investigators reverse transcribed all of the isolated RNA, so they sequenced expressed TCRB transcripts. Some clones are missing from TCRdb's copy, which holds only in-frame ones; the method was immunoSEQ multiplex PCR. The data show roughly 730,000 clones, with roughly 13% seen just once and 0.022% held by the top ten. This clone was detected a few times. Its antigen is undetermined. Distinct nucleotide sequences in the sample also encode this CDR3.

The V gene is TRBV10-3, the J gene TRBJ1-2, with TRBD1 as a possible D gene (5 bases). Sample: naive CD4+ T cells from blood. This sequence was found in a man in his late teens or twenties with type 1 diabetes. CDR3 in DNA: TGTGCCATCAGTGGGCAGGGAAACTATGGCTACACCTTC. Amino acid sequence: CAISGQGNYGYTF.